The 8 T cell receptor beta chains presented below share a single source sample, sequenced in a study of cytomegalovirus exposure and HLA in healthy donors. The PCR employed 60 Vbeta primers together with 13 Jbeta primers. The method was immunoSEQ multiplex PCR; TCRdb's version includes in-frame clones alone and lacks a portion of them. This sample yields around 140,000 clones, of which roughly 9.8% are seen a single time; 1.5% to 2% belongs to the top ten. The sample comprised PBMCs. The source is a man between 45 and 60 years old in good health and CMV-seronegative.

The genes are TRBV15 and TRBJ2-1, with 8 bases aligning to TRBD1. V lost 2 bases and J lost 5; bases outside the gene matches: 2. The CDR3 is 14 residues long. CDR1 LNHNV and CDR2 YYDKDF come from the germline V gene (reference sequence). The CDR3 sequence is CATSRRQGNNEQFF. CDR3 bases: TGTGCCACCAGCAGACGACAGGGGAACAATGAGCAGTTCTTC.

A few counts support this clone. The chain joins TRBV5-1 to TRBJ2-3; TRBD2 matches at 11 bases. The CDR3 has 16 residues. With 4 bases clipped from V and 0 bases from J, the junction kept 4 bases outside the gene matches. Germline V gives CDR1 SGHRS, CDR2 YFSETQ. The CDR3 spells CASSIGTSGSTDTQYF. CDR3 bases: TGCGCCAGCAGCATAGGGACTAGCGGAAGCACAGATACGCAGTATTTT.

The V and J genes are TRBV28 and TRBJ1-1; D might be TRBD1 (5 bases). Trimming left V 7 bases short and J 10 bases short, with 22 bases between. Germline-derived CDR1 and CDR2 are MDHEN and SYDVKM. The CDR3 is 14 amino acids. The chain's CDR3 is CASIYGLGRPGAFF. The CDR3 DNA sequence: TGTGCCAGCATCTATGGATTGGGGCGACCCGGAGCTTTCTTT.

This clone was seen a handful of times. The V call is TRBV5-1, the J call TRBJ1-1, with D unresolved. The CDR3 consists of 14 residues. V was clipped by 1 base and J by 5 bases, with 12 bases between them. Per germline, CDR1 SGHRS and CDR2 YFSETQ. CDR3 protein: CASSLQVGGTEAFF. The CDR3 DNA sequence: TGCGCCAGCAGCTTGCAGGTCGGAGGGACTGAAGCTTTCTTT.

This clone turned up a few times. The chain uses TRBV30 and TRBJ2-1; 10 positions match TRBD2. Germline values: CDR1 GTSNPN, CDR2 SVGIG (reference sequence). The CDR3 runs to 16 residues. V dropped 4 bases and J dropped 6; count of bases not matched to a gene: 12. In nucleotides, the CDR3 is TGTGCCTGGATCCCCCGAAGCGGGGGGGCGGGCAATGAGCAGTTCTTC. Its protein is CAWIPRSGGAGNEQFF.

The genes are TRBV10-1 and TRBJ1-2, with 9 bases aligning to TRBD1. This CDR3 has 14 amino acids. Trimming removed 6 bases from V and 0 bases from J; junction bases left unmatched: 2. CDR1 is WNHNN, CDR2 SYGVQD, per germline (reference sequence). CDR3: CASRGQGANYGYTF. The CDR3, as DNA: TGCGCCAGCAGGGGACAGGGAGCTAACTATGGCTACACCTTC.

The CDR3 spells CASSLRDGTDTQYF. The CDR3 bases are TGTGCCAGCTCACTCAGGGATGGCACAGATACGCAGTATTTT. This chain connects TRBV18 to TRBJ2-3; D perhaps matches TRBD1 (5 bases). Germline values: CDR1 KGHSH, CDR2 LQKENI. The CDR3 is 14 residues long. V lost 4 bases and J 1 base, leaving 9 bases between the germline ends.

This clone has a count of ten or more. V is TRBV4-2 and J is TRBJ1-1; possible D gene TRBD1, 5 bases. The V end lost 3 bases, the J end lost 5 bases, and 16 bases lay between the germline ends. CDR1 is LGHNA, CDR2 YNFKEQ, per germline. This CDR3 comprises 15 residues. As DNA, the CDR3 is TGTGCCAGCAGCCACAAGGAGGGGCCGGGGACTGAAGCTTTCTTT. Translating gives CASSHKEGPGTEAFF.